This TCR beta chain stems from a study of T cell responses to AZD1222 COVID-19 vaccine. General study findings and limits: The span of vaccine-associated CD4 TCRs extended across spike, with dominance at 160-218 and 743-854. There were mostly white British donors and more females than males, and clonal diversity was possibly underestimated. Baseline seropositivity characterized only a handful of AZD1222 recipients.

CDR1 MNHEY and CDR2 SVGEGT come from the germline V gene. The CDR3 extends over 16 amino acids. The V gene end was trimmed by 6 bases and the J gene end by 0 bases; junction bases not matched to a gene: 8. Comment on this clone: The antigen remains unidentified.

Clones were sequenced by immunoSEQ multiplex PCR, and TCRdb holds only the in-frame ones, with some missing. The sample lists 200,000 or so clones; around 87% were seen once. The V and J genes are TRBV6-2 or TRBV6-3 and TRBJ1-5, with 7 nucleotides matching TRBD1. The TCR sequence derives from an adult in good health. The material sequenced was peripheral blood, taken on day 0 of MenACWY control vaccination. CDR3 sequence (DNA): TGTGCCAGCAGCCGACCCACAGGGGCTAGCAATCAGCCCCAGCATTTT. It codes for CASSRPTGASNQPQHF.